The next 25 T cell receptor beta chains were all read from a single sample in a study of T cells after yellow fever vaccination. TCRdb used MiXCR to reprocess the 5' RACE reads, holding one entry per CDR3 protein. The table records about 350,000 distinct CDR3 sequences, around 8.1% of them present only once. The starting material was PBMCs, obtained approximately 47 days after the first yellow fever vaccination. These receptors all come from a man younger than 35 who received the YFV17D yellow fever vaccine.

This clonotype was picked up a small number of times. The V gene is TRBV20-1, the J gene TRBJ2-1; TRBD1 matches at 11 bases. The CDR3 has 16 residues. In germline, CDR1 is DFQATT, CDR2 SNEGSKA (reference sequence). The V gene end was trimmed by 3 bases and the J gene end by 0 bases; junction bases not matched to a gene: 4. In nucleotides, the CDR3 is TGCAGTGCTAGTGCCGGGACAGGGGGCTCCTACAATGAGCAGTTCTTC. This gives the protein CSASAGTGGSYNEQFF.

The CDR3 DNA is TGCGCCAGCAGCCAGGGGTTCCAAGGCGCCAAAAACATTCAGTACTTC. Encoded protein: CASSQGFQGAKNIQYF. The chain has TRBV4-3 and TRBJ2-4; unclear D gene. Trimming shortened V by 3 bases and J by 1 base, and 13 bases separated the two germline ends. The CDR3 totals 16 residues. Germline CDR1 LGHNA, CDR2 YSLEER.

The chain links TRBV4-3 to TRBJ2-3, with no clear D. From germline, CDR1 is LGHNA and CDR2 YSLEER. Trimming pared 0 bases from V and 3 bases from J, leaving 7 bases between. The CDR3 length is 14 residues. The DNA for the CDR3 is TGCGCCAGCAGCCAAGAGGAATTGACAGATACGCAGTATTTT. Its translation is CASSQEELTDTQYF.

This clonotype turned up a few times. The V and J genes are TRBV18 and TRBJ1-4, with 8 bases fitting TRBD1. This CDR3 contains 15 residues. V shed 0 bases, J shed 8 bases, and the junction held 5 bases outside the gene matches. Germline lookup yields CDR1 KGHSH and CDR2 LQKENI. CDR3 nucleotides: TGTGCCAGCTCACCACCCGACAGGGGTTGGGAAAAACTGTTTTTT. Translation: CASSPPDRGWEKLFF.

This clonotype has a handful of counts. The V gene is TRBV19, the J gene TRBJ1-1; maybe TRBD1 (5 bases). V was shortened by 7 bases and J by 10 bases, with 19 bases between the two germline ends. In germline, CDR1 is LNHDA, CDR2 SQIVND (reference sequence). There are 13 residues in the CDR3. This CDR3 is CASTPAGTLGAFF. DNA for the CDR3: TGTGCCAGTACCCCCGCGGGGACCTTGGGAGCTTTCTTT.

There are a few counts of this clonotype. The V call is TRBV7-6, the J call TRBJ1-1; D is unclear. Trimming took off 5 bases at V and 1 base at J, with 8 bases between the two ends. CDR1 is SGHVS and CDR2 is FNYEAQ in the germline V gene. CDR3 length: 13 residues. The CDR3 DNA follows: TGTGCCAGCAGCGGTCAGGAGAACACTGAAGCTTTCTTT. This gives the protein CASSGQENTEAFF.

This clonotype was found a few times. This rearrangement joins TRBV6-2 or TRBV6-3 to TRBJ2-7; 9 bases fit TRBD1. Per germline, CDR1 MNHEY and CDR2 SVGEGT. Germline trimming cut 7 bases from V and 1 base from J; bases unmatched to any gene: 8. The CDR3 totals 15 residues. The CDR3: CASTLDRGYSYEQYF. The CDR3 DNA sequence: TGTGCCAGCACCCTCGACAGGGGGTATTCCTACGAGCAGTACTTC.

In its sample, this clonotype was seen a few times. The chain recombines TRBV20-1 with TRBJ1-5; D is perhaps TRBD1 (5 bases). The CDR3 has 16 amino acids. V was clipped by 3 bases and J by 2 bases, with 17 bases between them. Germline CDR1 DFQATT, CDR2 SNEGSKA (reference sequence). CDR3 protein: CSASLVGASGNQPQHF. The DNA for the CDR3 is TGCAGTGCTAGTCTAGTAGGGGCAAGTGGCAATCAGCCCCAGCATTTT.

The chain combines TRBV6-5 with TRBJ2-3; 9 nucleotides agree with TRBD2. CDR1 and CDR2 (germline): MNHEY, SVGAGI. CDR3 size: 16 residues. V lost 4 bases, J lost 1 base, and 6 bases stayed unmatched. In DNA, the CDR3 is TGTGCCAGCAGTTTCTCGATAGCGGGGGGCACAGATACGCAGTATTTT. Protein product: CASSFSIAGGTDTQYF.

J is TRBJ2-1 and V is TRBV5-1; D may correspond to TRBD1 or TRBD2 (5 bases each). Germline values: CDR1 SGHRS, CDR2 YFSETQ. The V end lost 5 bases, the J end lost 4 bases, and 16 bases lay between the germline ends. The CDR3 loop spans 15 amino acids. DNA for the CDR3: TGCGCCAGCAGGTCATCCGGGACCGCATACAATGAGCAGTTCTTC. As protein: CASRSSGTAYNEQFF.

In its sample, this clonotype was seen many times. The CDR3, as DNA: TGTGCCAGCAGTTTACGACAGTCAAATTCCGGGACTAGAGTACCCGGGGAGCTGTTTTTT. Its protein is CASSLRQSNSGTRVPGELFF. The chain has TRBV27 and TRBJ2-2; the match to TRBD2 covers 8 bases. CDR3 size: 20 residues. Germline CDR1 MNHEY, CDR2 SMNVEV (reference sequence). Trimming cost V 2 bases and J 6 bases; bases outside gene matches: 20.

This clonotype was counted between two and nine times. The chain joins TRBV7-9 to TRBJ2-1, with 7 nucleotides matching TRBD1. J was trimmed by 9 bases and V by 5 bases; bases with no gene match: 10. The germline CDR1 and CDR2 sequences are SEHNR and FQNEAQ (reference sequence). CDR3 length: 14 residues. This CDR3 reads CASSHPVAGGEQFF. Here the CDR3 DNA reads TGTGCCAGCAGCCACCCCGTGGCAGGGGGTGAGCAGTTCTTC.

This clonotype was detected only a few times. The chain recombines TRBV6-1 with TRBJ1-4; a weak D match, TRBD1 (5 bases). V dropped 6 bases and J dropped 4 bases, with 15 bases sitting between them. The CDR3 totals 15 residues. Germline V gene sequence: CDR1 MNHNS, CDR2 SASEGT. This CDR3 reads CASSPNGARNEKLFF. DNA of the CDR3: TGTGCCAGCAGCCCTAACGGGGCGCGTAATGAAAAACTGTTTTTT.

Ten or more counts support this clonotype. This sequence joins TRBV4-1 and TRBJ2-4, with 9 bases that match TRBD2. Germline values: CDR1 MGHRA, CDR2 YSYEKL. V gave up 0 bases and J gave up 1 base; unmatched junction bases: 19. The CDR3 sequence is 22 residues long. CDR3 protein: CASSQDRIRLAGPLLAKNIQYF. CDR3 nucleotides: TGCGCCAGCAGCCAAGATCGAATCCGGCTAGCGGGGCCCTTACTGGCCAAAAACATTCAGTACTTC.

The CDR3 loop is CASSPTGQGATGANVLTF. DNA for the CDR3: TGTGCCAGCAGCCCCACGGGACAGGGGGCTACAGGGGCCAACGTCCTGACTTTC. The rearrangement links TRBV3-1 to TRBJ2-6, with 12 positions matching TRBD1. This CDR3 has 18 residues. The J segment lost 4 bases and the V segment lost 4 bases, leaving 8 bases of the junction unmatched. CDR1 is LGHDT and CDR2 is YNNKEL in the germline V gene (reference sequence).

V and J are TRBV6-6 and TRBJ2-7, with 8 bases matching TRBD1. V dropped 2 bases and J dropped 9; count of bases not matched to a gene: 6. CDR3 length: 13 residues. Germline loops: CDR1 MNHNY, CDR2 SVGAGI (reference sequence). The CDR3 protein is CASSYGQGVGQYV. DNA of the CDR3: TGTGCCAGCAGTTACGGACAGGGAGTGGGGCAGTACGTC.

This clonotype was counted only a few times. The chain recombines TRBV24-1 with TRBJ2-3; D call uncertain. Germline lookup yields CDR1 KGHDR and CDR2 SFDVKD. The CDR3 sequence is 13 residues long. V lost 4 bases, J lost 4 bases, and 8 bases lay in between. The CDR3 spells CATSDPNSDTQYF. The CDR3 DNA reads TGTGCCACCAGTGACCCCAATTCAGATACGCAGTATTTT.

The table lists this clonotype with a few counts. This chain connects TRBV12-3 or TRBV12-4 to TRBJ2-5, with 10 bases aligning to TRBD2. The junction had 12 bases not matched to a gene; V was cut back by 6 bases and J by 5 bases. The CDR3 length is 16 residues. The CDR3 DNA reads TGTGCCAGCAGCCTCCCCAAGCGGACTAGCGGCGAGACCCAGTACTTC. Translation gives CASSLPKRTSGETQYF.

The CDR3 here is CAIRIGYGYTF. In DNA, the CDR3 is TGTGCCATAAGGATAGGCTATGGCTACACCTTC. This chain uses TRBV6-6 with TRBJ1-2; D is unresolved. The V end was cut by 10 bases, the J end by 4 bases, with 10 bases between. The germline gives CDR1 MNHNY, CDR2 SVGAGI (reference sequence). This CDR3 has 11 residues.

This clonotype has just a few counts. The V and J genes are TRBV7-6 and TRBJ2-3, with D hard to call. Germline values: CDR1 SGHVS, CDR2 FNYEAQ. This CDR3 region has 15 residues. V was pared by 2 bases and J by 5 bases, with 14 bases between. CDR3 in DNA: TGTGCCAGCAGCTTAAGGGTATCCTCAGGAGATACGCAGTATTTT. This gives the protein CASSLRVSSGDTQYF.

The genes are TRBV21-1 and TRBJ1-5; whether TRBD1, the table's D call, matches the DNA was not checked. TRBV21-1 is reported as a pseudogene. The CDR3 totals 14 residues. DNA of the CDR3: TGTGCCAGATGGGGACAGGGGAGAAATCAGCCCCAGCATTTT. This translates into CARWGQGRNQPQHF.

The table lists this clonotype with a few counts. V usage is TRBV20-1 and J usage is TRBJ2-2; D unclear. The germline V gene encodes CDR1 DFQATT and CDR2 SNEGSKA (reference sequence). Deletions cut 5 bases from V and 0 bases from J, with 13 bases between. CDR3 length equals 15 residues. The CDR3, as DNA: TGCAGTGCTCCCTCACTACGGGCGAACACCGGGGAGCTGTTTTTT. This encodes CSAPSLRANTGELFF.

V usage is TRBV5-6 and J usage is TRBJ2-1; TRBD1 agrees at 7 bases. The junction had 5 bases not matched to a gene; V was cut back by 4 bases and J by 4 bases. The CDR3 runs 14 residues. CDR1 and CDR2 from the germline V gene are SGHDT and YYEEEE. CDR3 region: CASSPTGRYNEQFF. Here the CDR3 DNA reads TGTGCCAGCAGCCCGACAGGGAGATACAATGAGCAGTTCTTC.

The chain recombines TRBV27 with TRBJ2-1, with D possibly matching TRBD1 (6 bases). Germline values: CDR1 MNHEY, CDR2 SMNVEV (reference sequence). V gave up 2 bases and J gave up 8 bases, with 10 bases separating them. The length of the CDR3 is 13 residues. CDR3 DNA: TGTGCCAGCAGTTTAGACAGGTATCATGAGCAGTTCTTC. It codes for CASSLDRYHEQFF.

In this sample, this clonotype turned up a few times. The gene calls are TRBV7-3 and TRBJ2-1; 8 bases are a match to TRBD1. Losses at the gene ends were 2 bases for V and 2 bases for J; bases not matched to a gene: 8. The CDR3 extends over 17 amino acids. From germline, CDR1 is SGHTA and CDR2 FQGTGA. The DNA for the CDR3 is TGTGCCAGCAGCTTATGGGGTGCGGACAGGGCCTACAATGAGCAGTTCTTC. Translation: CASSLWGADRAYNEQFF. Complete variable domain (other parts from reference TRBV7-3 and TRBJ2-1): GAGVSQTPSNKVTEKGKYVELRCDPISGHTALYWYRQSLGQGPEFLIYFQGTGAADDSGLPNDRFFAVRPEGSVSTLKIQRTERGDSAVYLCASSLWGADRAYNEQFFGPGTRLTVL.